The table lists the clone carrying this T cell receptor (beta chain) with a count of one. Its antigen is not identified. CDR1 GTSNPN and CDR2 SVGIG come from the germline V gene (reference sequence). V lost 5 bases to trimming and J lost 0 bases, with 22 bases between them. This CDR3 has 17 amino acids. The source of the sample is a study of siplizumab effects on memory and regulatory T cells. The assay looked at some 96,000 TCR templates in each sample. Profiling relied on immunoSEQ multiplex PCR, and the TCRdb table lists in-frame clones only, not all of them. The sample shows roughly 100,000 clones, around 90% of them seen only once. Broader study findings: Of the alloreactive clones, only a minor fraction mapped to unstimulated subsets. Left unconfirmed was the suppressive function of proliferating Tregs from siplizumab cultures. Naive-or-memory phenotypes were unassignable for roughly 75-95% of proliferating CD4+ or CD8+ clones.

V and J are TRBV30 and TRBJ1-1; no firm D call. The sample taken for sequencing was CD4+ T cells sorted from blood. This TCR came from a human donor in good health. Here the CDR3 DNA reads TGTGCCTGGCGGGAAACCCCCCCGCGCGGGATGAACACTGAAGCTTTCTTT. As protein: CAWRETPPRGMNTEAFF. The full variable domain, its missing parts supplied by reference TRBV30 and TRBJ1-1, is SQTIHQWPATLVQPVGSPLSLECTVEGTSNPNLYWYRQAAGRGLQLLFYSVGIGQISSEVPQNLSASRPQDRQFILSSKKLLLSDSGFYLCAWRETPPRGMNTEAFFGQGTRLTVV.